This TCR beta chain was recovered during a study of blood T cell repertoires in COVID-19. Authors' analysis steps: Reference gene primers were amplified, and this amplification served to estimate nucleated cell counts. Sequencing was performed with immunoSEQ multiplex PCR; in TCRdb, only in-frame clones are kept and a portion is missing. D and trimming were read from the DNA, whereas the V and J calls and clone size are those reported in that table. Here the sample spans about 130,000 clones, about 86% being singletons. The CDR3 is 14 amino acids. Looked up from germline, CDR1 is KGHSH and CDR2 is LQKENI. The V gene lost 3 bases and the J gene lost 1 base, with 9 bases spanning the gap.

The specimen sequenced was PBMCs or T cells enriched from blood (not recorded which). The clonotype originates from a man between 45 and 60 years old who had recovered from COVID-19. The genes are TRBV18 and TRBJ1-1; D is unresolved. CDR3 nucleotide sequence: TGTGCCAGCTCACCGTATGGCCCGAACACTGAAGCTTTCTTT. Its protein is CASSPYGPNTEAFF.